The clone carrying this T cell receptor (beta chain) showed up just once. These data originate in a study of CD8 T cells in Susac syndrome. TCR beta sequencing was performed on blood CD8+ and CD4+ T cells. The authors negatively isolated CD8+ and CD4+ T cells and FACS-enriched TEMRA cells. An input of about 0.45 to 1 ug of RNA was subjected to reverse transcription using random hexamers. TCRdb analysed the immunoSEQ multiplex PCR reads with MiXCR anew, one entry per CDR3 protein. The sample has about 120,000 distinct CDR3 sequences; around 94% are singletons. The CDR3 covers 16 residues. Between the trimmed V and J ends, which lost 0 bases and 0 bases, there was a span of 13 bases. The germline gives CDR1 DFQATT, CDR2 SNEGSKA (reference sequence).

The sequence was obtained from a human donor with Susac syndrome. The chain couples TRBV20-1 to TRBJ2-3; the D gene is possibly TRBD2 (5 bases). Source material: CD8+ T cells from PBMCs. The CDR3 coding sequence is TGCAGTGCTAGAGATCTTTTAGCGCCTAGCACAGATACGCAGTATTTT. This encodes CSARDLLAPSTDTQYF.